The next 29 T cell receptor beta chains were all read from a single sample in a study of OX40 agonist ivuxolimab in advanced cancers. Library creation used the immunoSEQ multiplex PCR assay. TCRdb took over this immuneACCESS table, retaining in-frame rearrangements with V and J assigned. Such tables are incomplete; in checked studies, under half of the missing clones stem from an unresolved V gene, and the remainder is unexplained. A total of roughly 71,000 clones appear in this sample, approximately 88% of them only once. The top ten clonotypes cover about 0.6% of the sample. The specimen was CD4+ or CD8+ T cells sorted from blood, collected in a trial of the OX40 agonist ivuxolimab. These TCRs come from an adult with an advanced solid tumor such as melanoma, head and neck, liver or kidney cancer.

The chain combines TRBV5-8 with TRBJ2-7; maybe TRBD1 (5 bases). Germline CDR1 SGHTS, CDR2 YDEGEE. The CDR3 has 15 residues. V was trimmed by 4 bases and J by 0 bases, leaving 14 bases between them. The CDR3 region is CASSRPRQNSYEQYF. The CDR3 DNA is TGTGCCAGCAGCAGGCCCAGACAGAACTCCTACGAGCAGTACTTC.

The CDR3 here is CAWSVQGGSGELFF. The DNA of the CDR3 is TGTGCCTGGAGTGTCCAAGGGGGGTCCGGGGAGCTGTTTTTT. This chain uses TRBV30 with TRBJ2-2, with D tentatively TRBD1 or TRBD2 (6 bases each). Germline V gives CDR1 GTSNPN, CDR2 SVGIG (reference sequence). Trimming removed 0 bases at V and 6 bases at J, with 11 bases between. CDR3 length equals 14 residues.

V and J are TRBV28 and TRBJ1-2; 9 bases line up with TRBD1. There are 17 residues in the CDR3. Per the germline V gene, CDR1 is MDHEN and CDR2 is SYDVKM. V shed 4 bases and J 4 bases; nucleotides not matched to a gene: 13. The CDR3 protein is CASSSGQGPAQGYGYTF. CDR3 bases: TGTGCCAGCAGTTCTGGACAGGGGCCAGCGCAGGGCTATGGCTACACCTTC.

The J gene is TRBJ1-1, the V gene TRBV5-4; D is undetermined. There are 14 residues in the CDR3. Trimming shortened V by 6 bases and J by 5 bases, and 17 bases separated the two germline ends. The germline V gene encodes CDR1 SGHNT and CDR2 YYREEE (reference sequence). In DNA, the CDR3 is TGTGCCAGCACCTTTGACCGGGGATGGACTGAAGCTTTCTTT. It yields the protein CASTFDRGWTEAFF.

The gene calls are TRBV5-4 and TRBJ2-3; 7 nucleotides agree with TRBD1. The ends lost 4 bases at V and 2 bases at J; junction bases unmatched: 4. The CDR3 runs to 14 residues. Germline CDR1 SGHNT, CDR2 YYREEE (reference sequence). In DNA, the CDR3 is TGTGCCAGCAGCGCCGGGACAGCCACAGATACGCAGTATTTT. This sequence encodes CASSAGTATDTQYF.

This clone was seen once. The rearrangement uses TRBV6-6 and TRBJ2-3; 7 bases fit TRBD2. V trimming: 6 bases; J trimming: 6 bases; junction bases outside the gene matches: 6. CDR1 is MNHNY, CDR2 SVGAGI, per germline (reference sequence). CDR3 size: 13 residues. The CDR3 bases are TGTGCCAGCAGAAGGACTAGGGAGGATACGCAGTATTTT. This gives the protein CASRRTREDTQYF.

J is TRBJ2-7 and V is TRBV27; no clear D. The CDR3 has 15 amino acids. V was cut by 6 bases and J by 0 bases, with 15 bases left in between. The V gene's germline CDR1 is MNHEY and CDR2 SMNVEV (reference sequence). CDR3 residues: CASSQDAYSSYEQYF. In DNA, the CDR3 is TGTGCCAGCAGCCAGGACGCCTATAGCTCCTACGAGCAGTACTTC.

This clone was seen just once. The J gene is TRBJ2-1, the V gene TRBV7-2; a weak D match, TRBD2 (5 bases). This CDR3 comprises 15 residues. The germline V gene encodes CDR1 SGHTA and CDR2 FQGNSA. V lost 3 bases to trimming and J lost 7 bases, with 16 bases between them. Written as DNA, the CDR3 is TGTGCCAGCAGCTTCAGCGGCAACACGAGGAATGAGCAGTTCTTC. Translating gives CASSFSGNTRNEQFF.

The rearrangement joins TRBV6-5 to TRBJ1-5; possible D gene TRBD1, 5 bases. The CDR3 has 14 amino acids. V lost 6 bases to trimming and J lost 3 bases, with 12 bases between them. Germline CDR1 is MNHEY and CDR2 is SVGAGI. Written as DNA, the CDR3 is TGTGCCAGCAGATCTGACAGATACAATCAGCCCCAGCATTTT. Its translation: CASRSDRYNQPQHF.

The V gene is TRBV5-5, the J gene TRBJ1-4; TRBD1 might be the D (5 bases). The CDR3 is 16 amino acids. Germline V CDR1 and CDR2: SGHKS, YYEKEE (reference sequence). The V end was cut by 4 bases, the J end by 0 bases, with 13 bases between. CDR3 DNA: TGTGCCAGCAGCACGACCCCAGGGTCAACTAATGAAAAACTGTTTTTT. Protein product: CASSTTPGSTNEKLFF.

This clone appeared a single time. The gene calls are TRBV18 and TRBJ1-1, with D uncertain. CDR1 is KGHSH and CDR2 is LQKENI in the germline V gene. The CDR3 sequence is 13 residues long. Trimming left V 6 bases short and J 0 bases short, with 8 bases between. CDR3 amino acids: CASSTDLNTEAFF. CDR3 DNA: TGTGCCAGCTCCACTGACCTGAACACTGAAGCTTTCTTT.

The chain has TRBV6-6 and TRBJ2-5; D uncertain. Trimming left V 6 bases short and J 0 bases short, with 8 bases between. Germline V CDR1 and CDR2: MNHNY, SVGAGI (reference sequence). The length of the CDR3 is 13 residues. The CDR3 spells CASRASDQETQYF. CDR3 DNA: TGTGCCAGCAGGGCCAGCGACCAAGAGACCCAGTACTTC.

This clone was picked up one time. The rearrangement links TRBV4-2 to TRBJ2-1, with D perhaps matching TRBD2 (5 bases). Trimming removed 0 bases from V and 12 bases from J, with 12 bases in between. This CDR3 spans 13 amino acids. Per germline, CDR1 LGHNA and CDR2 YNFKEQ. The DNA for the CDR3 is TGTGCCAGCAGCCAAGATACCCTACTAGGGCAGTTCTTC. Translation: CASSQDTLLGQFF.

The J gene is TRBJ1-3, the V gene TRBV7-2, with D uncertain. The CDR3 contains 16 residues. Germline CDR1 and CDR2: SGHTA and FQGNSA. Trimming removed 2 bases from V and 0 bases from J, with 11 bases in between. The CDR3 reads CASSLRVSLSGNTIYF. The CDR3 region has the DNA TGTGCCAGCAGCTTAAGGGTCTCCCTCTCTGGAAACACCATATATTTT.

The chain carries TRBV28 and TRBJ2-2; tentatively, D is TRBD1 or TRBD2 (5 bases each). With 5 bases removed from V and 8 bases from J, the gap between germline ends came to 12 bases. The CDR3 has 13 residues. Germline loops: CDR1 MDHEN, CDR2 SYDVKM. The CDR3 sequence is CASSGDLQGELFF. The CDR3 DNA reads TGTGCCAGCAGTGGGGACCTTCAAGGGGAGCTGTTTTTT. The whole variable domain, filled in from reference TRBV28 and TRBJ2-2, reads DVKVTQSSRYLVKRTGEKVFLECVQDMDHENMFWYRQDPGLGLRLIYFSYDVKMKEKGDIPEGYSVSREKKERFSLILESASTNQTSMYLCASSGDLQGELFFGEGSRLTVL.

V is TRBV6-1 and J is TRBJ1-1; D gene ambiguous. CDR3 length: 14 amino acids. Trimming cost V 6 bases and J 7 bases, with 18 bases left between them. Germline V gives CDR1 MNHNS, CDR2 SASEGT. Here the CDR3 reads CASSSRGPFFEAFF. In nucleotides, the CDR3 is TGTGCCAGCAGCTCCCGAGGGCCGTTCTTTGAAGCTTTCTTT.

J is TRBJ2-5 and V is TRBV5-1, with 7 bases aligning to TRBD2. V was pared by 3 bases and J by 4 bases, with 6 bases of the junction left unmatched. The CDR3 is 14 amino acids. The germline CDR1 and CDR2 sequences are SGHRS and YFSETQ. CDR3 DNA: TGCGCCAGCAGCTATTCACCGGGAGGAGAGACCCAGTACTTC. Encoded protein: CASSYSPGGETQYF.

The genes are TRBV10-2 and TRBJ1-5; D unclear. Trimming stripped 5 bases from V and 2 bases from J, with 13 bases between. This CDR3 is 15 amino acids long. Germline CDR1 reads WSHSY; CDR2 reads SAAADI. CDR3 DNA sequence: TGCGCCAGCAGTCAAACTGTGTTTGGCAATCAGCCCCAGCATTTT. Translation gives CASSQTVFGNQPQHF.

V gene TRBV5-1 combines with J gene TRBJ2-3; D remains ambiguous. With 5 bases removed from V and 0 bases from J, the gap between germline ends came to 10 bases. Germline V gives CDR1 SGHRS, CDR2 YFSETQ. This CDR3 has 14 amino acids. CDR3 in DNA: TGCGCCAGCAGGTCGGCCTCTAGCACAGATACGCAGTATTTT. It specifies CASRSASSTDTQYF.

The chain combines TRBV7-9 with TRBJ2-5, with 14 bases fitting TRBD2. Germline V gene data show CDR1 as SEHNR and CDR2 as FQNEAQ (reference sequence). CDR3 length: 16 residues. V lost 5 bases and J lost 2; bases outside the gene matches: 4. The CDR3 spells CASSLGLAGGQETQYF. CDR3 in DNA: TGTGCCAGCAGCCTAGGACTAGCGGGGGGTCAAGAGACCCAGTACTTC.

The chain is built from TRBV6-5 and TRBJ2-7; D gene ambiguous. Germline CDR1 MNHEY, CDR2 SVGAGI. CDR3 length: 10 amino acids. V was clipped by 5 bases and J by 8 bases, with 7 bases between them. DNA of the CDR3: TGTGCCAGCAGTAACAATCAGCAGTACTTC. Protein product: CASSNNQQYF.

This chain links TRBV6-5 with TRBJ2-7, with 7 bases identical to TRBD1. Per germline, CDR1 MNHEY and CDR2 SVGAGI. The CDR3 length is 14 residues. The junction had 12 bases not matched to a gene; V was cut back by 10 bases and J by 3 bases. The CDR3 loop reads CATLSRDRIYEQYF. The CDR3 DNA is TGTGCCACCCTTTCCCGGGACAGAATCTACGAGCAGTACTTC.

As regards this clone: The sample contains more than one DNA sequence encoding this CDR3. The chain employs TRBV5-1 and TRBJ2-7, with unresolved D. This CDR3 has 13 residues. Per germline, CDR1 SGHRS and CDR2 YFSETQ. V lost 5 bases, J lost 4 bases, and 13 bases lay in between. CDR3 sequence (DNA): TGCGCCAGCAGTCCCGGGTCTTCTTACGAGCAGTACTTC. The encoded protein is CASSPGSSYEQYF. The whole variable domain, filled in from reference TRBV5-1 and TRBJ2-7, reads KAGVTQTPRYLIKTRGQQVTLSCSPISGHRSVSWYQQTPGQGLQFLFEYFSETQRNKGNFPGRFSGRQFSNSRSEMNVSTLELGDSALYLCASSPGSSYEQYFGPGTRLTVT.

V usage is TRBV27 and J usage is TRBJ2-7, with 9 bases identical to TRBD1. The germline gives CDR1 MNHEY, CDR2 SMNVEV (reference sequence). The CDR3 length is 15 residues. Germline trimming cut 4 bases from V and 5 bases from J; bases unmatched to any gene: 9. CDR3 sequence (DNA): TGTGCCAGCAGTTCCTCCGGGACAGGGCGCAACGAGCAGTACTTC. It encodes CASSSSGTGRNEQYF.

This chain joins TRBV7-9 and TRBJ2-7, with 11 bases matching TRBD1. Looked up from germline, CDR1 is SEHNR and CDR2 is FQNEAQ (reference sequence). V lost 5 bases, J lost 5 bases, and 5 bases stayed unmatched. This CDR3 is 14 amino acids long. The CDR3: CASSQDRGRDEQYF. In DNA, the CDR3 is TGTGCCAGCAGCCAGGACAGGGGGCGCGACGAGCAGTACTTC.

V usage is TRBV2 and J usage is TRBJ2-5; D unclear. V was clipped by 5 bases and J by 5 bases, with 9 bases between them. Germline CDR1 SNHLY, CDR2 FYNNEI. The CDR3 runs 12 residues. The DNA of the CDR3 is TGTGCCAGCAGTTCCTACCCGGAGACCCAGTACTTC. Amino acid sequence: CASSSYPETQYF.

This CDR3 reads CASSFSGTGGNEKLFF. The CDR3 DNA is TGTGCCAGCAGTTTCTCCGGGACAGGGGGAAATGAAAAACTGTTTTTT. The rearrangement joins TRBV27 to TRBJ1-4; TRBD1 aligns across 11 bases. Trimming took 3 bases from V and 5 from J; bases not matched to a gene: 5. The length of the CDR3 is 16 residues. The V gene's germline CDR1 is MNHEY and CDR2 SMNVEV (reference sequence).

The chain couples TRBV5-1 to TRBJ2-7; D may be TRBD2 (6 bases). CDR3 size: 14 residues. Looked up from germline, CDR1 is SGHRS and CDR2 is YFSETQ. V lost 4 bases, J lost 4 bases, and 15 bases lay in between. The DNA for the CDR3 is TGCGCCAGCAGCATACTAGCAAAGGATTACGAGCAGTACTTC. The encoded protein is CASSILAKDYEQYF.

This clone occurred once. The chain links TRBV20-1 to TRBJ2-7; D call uncertain. The CDR3 sequence is 11 residues long. The V and J ends lost 5 bases and 6 bases respectively, with 11 bases between them. The germline CDR1 and CDR2 sequences are DFQATT and SNEGSKA (reference sequence). This CDR3 reads CSAPLFGEQYF. CDR3 in DNA: TGCAGTGCTCCCCTTTTCGGCGAGCAGTACTTC.